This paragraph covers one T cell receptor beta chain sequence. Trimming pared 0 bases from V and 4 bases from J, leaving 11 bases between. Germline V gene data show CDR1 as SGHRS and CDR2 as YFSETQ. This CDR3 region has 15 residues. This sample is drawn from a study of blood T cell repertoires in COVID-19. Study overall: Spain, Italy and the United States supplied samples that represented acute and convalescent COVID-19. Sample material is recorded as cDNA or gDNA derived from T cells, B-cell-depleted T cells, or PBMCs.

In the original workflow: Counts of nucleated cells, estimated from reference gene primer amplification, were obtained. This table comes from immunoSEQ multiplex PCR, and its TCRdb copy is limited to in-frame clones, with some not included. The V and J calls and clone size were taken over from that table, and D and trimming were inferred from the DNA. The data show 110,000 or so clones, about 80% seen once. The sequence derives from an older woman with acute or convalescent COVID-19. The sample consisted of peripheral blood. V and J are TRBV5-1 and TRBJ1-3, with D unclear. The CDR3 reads CASSLDLQYGNTIYF. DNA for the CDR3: TGCGCCAGCAGCTTGGATCTACAGTACGGAAACACCATATATTTT.